A single T cell receptor beta chain is shown here with its context. Its antigen remains undetermined. The record has no base qualities; no much larger clone is one base away. The record originates from a study of blood T cell repertoires in COVID-19 (dated by TCRdb to 2018 to 2020). About the investigation overall: The collaborator samples originated in the United States, Italy and Spain and spanned the acute and convalescent phases of COVID-19. The material from the prospective study consisted of cDNA or gDNA derived from T cells, B-cell-depleted T cells, or PBMCs. Deeply sampled blood TCRbeta repertoires from subjects exposed to, actively infected with, or recovered from COVID-19 were included in the dataset. The repertoires were released in a freely available public database intended as a resource for research on the immune response to SARS-CoV-2. Samples were obtained from the ongoing ImmuneRACE study (first 160 participants) and from about 1,300 subjects provided by 6 global collaborators. Sample metadata almost always included a de-identified subject ID, COVID-19 status, age in years and sex. Where available, HLA class I and class II types were taken from metadata supplied by the sample provider and were not determined by assay-based typing. The study at large found these results: How much clinical and demographic metadata was included differed by source and by participant, and the metadata was provided uncurated.

The immunoSEQ Assay, a bias-controlled multiplex PCR, was used to amplify TCRbeta CDR3 regions from genomic DNA. The original methods were these. Nucleated cell counts per sample were estimated from amplification of reference gene primers within the assay. To quantify the absolute abundance of each unique TCRbeta CDR3 rearrangement, sequence reads were collapsed and filtered. For each sample, productive Simpson clonality was calculated by taking the square root of Simpson's diversity index across productive rearrangements. In its TCRdb copy, this immuneACCESS table keeps in-frame sequences only and misses some clones. Where compared with another copy, unresolved V genes explain less than half of these, and the others have no known cause. That table supplies the V and J calls and clone size; D and trimming were determined from the DNA. Across this sample there are approximately 130,000 clones, with almost 85% seen only once. The leading ten clones occupy roughly 13% of the sample.

The germline V gene supplies CDR1 SGHAT and CDR2 FQNNGV. V trim: 5 bases; J trim: 5 bases; unmatched bases: 16. The CDR3, from cysteine to phenylalanine, totals 17 residues. Just CDR3 DNA is preserved here, 51 bases in frame from base 1. Each collaborating institution followed its own protocols to collect whole blood in K2EDTA tubes. For TCRbeta analysis, collaborator samples were shipped as frozen whole blood, as isolated PBMCs, or as DNA extracted from either sample type. The chain employs TRBV11-2 and TRBJ2-5; 8 junctional bases match TRBD2. The receptor comes from a human donor in a cohort sampled during active COVID-19. The sequenced sample was peripheral blood. At the DNA level, the sequence is TGTGCCAGCAGCCCCTCGGGGGGACTAGTAATTTTTGAGACCCAGTACTTC. This codes for CASSPSGGLVIFETQYF.